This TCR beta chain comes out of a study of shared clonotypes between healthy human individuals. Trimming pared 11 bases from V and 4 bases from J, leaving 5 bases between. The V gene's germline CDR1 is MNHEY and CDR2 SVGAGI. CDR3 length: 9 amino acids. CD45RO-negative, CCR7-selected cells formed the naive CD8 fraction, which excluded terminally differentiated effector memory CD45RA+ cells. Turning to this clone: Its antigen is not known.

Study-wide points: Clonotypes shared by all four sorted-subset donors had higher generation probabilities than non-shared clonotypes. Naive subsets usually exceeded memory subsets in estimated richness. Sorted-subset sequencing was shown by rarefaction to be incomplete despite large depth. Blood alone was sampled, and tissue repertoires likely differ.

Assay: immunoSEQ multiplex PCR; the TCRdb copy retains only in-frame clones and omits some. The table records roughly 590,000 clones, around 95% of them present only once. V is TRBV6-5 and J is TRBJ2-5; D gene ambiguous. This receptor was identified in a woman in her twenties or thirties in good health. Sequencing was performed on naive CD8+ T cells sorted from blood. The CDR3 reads CAGRETQYF. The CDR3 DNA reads TGTGCCGGGCGAGAGACCCAGTACTTC.